The TCR beta chain under discussion was sequenced for a study of shared clonotypes between healthy human individuals. Profiled with immunoSEQ multiplex PCR; TCRdb holds only in-frame clones, not every one. Of around 550,000 clones detected, 90% to 96% appear once; the ten largest clones hold approximately 0.062%. This clone was picked up one time. Germline V lookup: CDR1 MNHNS, CDR2 SASEGT. There are 13 residues in the CDR3. Trimming shortened V by 3 bases and J by 3 bases, and 9 bases separated the two germline ends. Sample: naive CD4+ T cells sorted from blood. The subset is: CD45RA+ positively selected. This sequence was found in a woman aged 25 to 39 in good health. The chain carries TRBV6-1 and TRBJ2-7; D ambiguous. Here the CDR3 reads CASSELKNYEQYF. CDR3 DNA: TGTGCCAGCAGTGAGCTAAAGAACTACGAGCAGTACTTC.